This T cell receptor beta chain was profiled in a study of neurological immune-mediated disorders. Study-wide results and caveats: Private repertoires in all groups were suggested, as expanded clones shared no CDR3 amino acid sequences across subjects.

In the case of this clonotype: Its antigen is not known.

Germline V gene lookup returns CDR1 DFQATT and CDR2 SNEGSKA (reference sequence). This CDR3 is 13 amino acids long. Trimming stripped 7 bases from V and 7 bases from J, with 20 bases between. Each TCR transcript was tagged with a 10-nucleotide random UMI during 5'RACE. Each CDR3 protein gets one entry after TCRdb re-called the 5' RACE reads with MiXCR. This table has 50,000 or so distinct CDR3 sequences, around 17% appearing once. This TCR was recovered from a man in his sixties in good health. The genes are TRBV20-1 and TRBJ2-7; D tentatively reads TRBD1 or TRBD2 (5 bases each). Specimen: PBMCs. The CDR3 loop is CSGGRQGVKEQYF. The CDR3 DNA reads TGCAGTGGCGGGCGGCAGGGAGTTAAAGAGCAGTACTTC.